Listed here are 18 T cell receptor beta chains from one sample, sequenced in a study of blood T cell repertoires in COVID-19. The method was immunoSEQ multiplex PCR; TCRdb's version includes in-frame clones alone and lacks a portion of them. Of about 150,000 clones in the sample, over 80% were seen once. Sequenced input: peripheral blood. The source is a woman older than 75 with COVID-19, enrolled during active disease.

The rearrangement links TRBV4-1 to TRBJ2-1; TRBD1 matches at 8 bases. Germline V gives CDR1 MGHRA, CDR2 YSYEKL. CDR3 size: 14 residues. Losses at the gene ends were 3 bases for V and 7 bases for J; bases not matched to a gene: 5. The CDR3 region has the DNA TGCGCCAGCAGCCACGAGGACAGGGAAAATGAGCAGTTCTTC. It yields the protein CASSHEDRENEQFF.

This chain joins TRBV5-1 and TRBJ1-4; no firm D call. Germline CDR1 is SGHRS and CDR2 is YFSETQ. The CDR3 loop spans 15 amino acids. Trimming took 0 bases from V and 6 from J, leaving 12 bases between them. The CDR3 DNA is TGCGCCAGCAGCTTGGAAGCACCGAATTATGAAAAACTGTTTTTT. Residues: CASSLEAPNYEKLFF.

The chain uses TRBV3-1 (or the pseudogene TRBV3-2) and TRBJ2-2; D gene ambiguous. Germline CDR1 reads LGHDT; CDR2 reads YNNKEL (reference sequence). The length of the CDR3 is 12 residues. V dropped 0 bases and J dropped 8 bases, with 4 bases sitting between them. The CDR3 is CASSQEQGELFF. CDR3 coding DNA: TGTGCCAGCAGCCAAGAACAGGGGGAGCTGTTTTTT.

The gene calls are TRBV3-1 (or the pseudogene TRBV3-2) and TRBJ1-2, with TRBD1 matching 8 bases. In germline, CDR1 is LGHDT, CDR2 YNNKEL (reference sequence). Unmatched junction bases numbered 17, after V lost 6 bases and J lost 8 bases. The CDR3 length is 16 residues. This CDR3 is CASRQMGQGASEGYTF. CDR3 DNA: TGTGCCAGCAGGCAAATGGGCCAGGGGGCATCGGAGGGCTACACCTTC.

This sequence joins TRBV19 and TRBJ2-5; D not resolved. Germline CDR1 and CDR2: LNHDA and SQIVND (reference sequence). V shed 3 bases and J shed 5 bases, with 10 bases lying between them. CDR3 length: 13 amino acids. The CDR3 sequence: CASSITVGETQYF. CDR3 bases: TGTGCCAGTAGTATTACAGTTGGGGAGACCCAGTACTTC.

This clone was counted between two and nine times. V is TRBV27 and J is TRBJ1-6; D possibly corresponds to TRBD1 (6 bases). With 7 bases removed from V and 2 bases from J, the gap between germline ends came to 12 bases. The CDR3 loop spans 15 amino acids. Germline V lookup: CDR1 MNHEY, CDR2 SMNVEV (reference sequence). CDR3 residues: CASKEQGPYNSPLHF. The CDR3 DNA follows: TGTGCCAGCAAAGAACAGGGCCCCTATAATTCACCCCTCCACTTT.

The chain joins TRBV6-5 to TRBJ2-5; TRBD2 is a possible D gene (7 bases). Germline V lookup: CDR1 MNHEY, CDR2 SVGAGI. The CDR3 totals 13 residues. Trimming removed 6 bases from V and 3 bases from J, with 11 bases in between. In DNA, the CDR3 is TGTGCCAGCAGGGGGAGGGGGAAAGAGACCCAGTACTTC. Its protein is CASRGRGKETQYF.

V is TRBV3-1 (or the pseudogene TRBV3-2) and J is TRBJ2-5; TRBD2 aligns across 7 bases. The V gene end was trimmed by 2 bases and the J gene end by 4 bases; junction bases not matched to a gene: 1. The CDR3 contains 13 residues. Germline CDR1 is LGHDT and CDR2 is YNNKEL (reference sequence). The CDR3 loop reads CASSQWEGETQYF. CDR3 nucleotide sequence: TGTGCCAGCAGCCAATGGGAGGGAGAGACCCAGTACTTC.

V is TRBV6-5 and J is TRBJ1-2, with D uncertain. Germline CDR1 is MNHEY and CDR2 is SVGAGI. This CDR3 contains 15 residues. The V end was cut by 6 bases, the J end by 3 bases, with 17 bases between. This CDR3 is CASSTGGPRYYGYTF. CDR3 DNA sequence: TGTGCCAGCAGCACGGGAGGTCCGAGATACTATGGCTACACCTTC.

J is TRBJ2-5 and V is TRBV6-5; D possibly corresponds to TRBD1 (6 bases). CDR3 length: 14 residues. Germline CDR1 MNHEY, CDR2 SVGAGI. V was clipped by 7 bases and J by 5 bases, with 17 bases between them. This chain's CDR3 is CASKKGRGVETQYF. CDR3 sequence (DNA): TGTGCCAGCAAAAAAGGCAGGGGAGTGGAGACCCAGTACTTC.

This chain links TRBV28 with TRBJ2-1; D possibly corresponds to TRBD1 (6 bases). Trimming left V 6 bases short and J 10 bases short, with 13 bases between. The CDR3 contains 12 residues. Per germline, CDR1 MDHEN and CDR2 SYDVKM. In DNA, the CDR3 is TGTGCCAGCAGAACATTCAGGGGCGAGCAGTTCTTC. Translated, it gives CASRTFRGEQFF.

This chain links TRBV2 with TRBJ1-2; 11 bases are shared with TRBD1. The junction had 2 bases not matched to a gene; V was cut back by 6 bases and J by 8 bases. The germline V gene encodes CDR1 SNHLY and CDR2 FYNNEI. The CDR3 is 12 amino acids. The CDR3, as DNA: TGTGCCAGCAGGGACAGGGGGCCAGGCTACACCTTC. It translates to CASRDRGPGYTF.

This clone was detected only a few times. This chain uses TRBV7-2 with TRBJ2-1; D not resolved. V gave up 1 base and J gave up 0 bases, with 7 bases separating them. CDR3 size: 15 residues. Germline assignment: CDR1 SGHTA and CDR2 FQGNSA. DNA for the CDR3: TGTGCCAGCAGCTTAGAAGCGAGCTCCTACAATGAGCAGTTCTTC. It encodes CASSLEASSYNEQFF.

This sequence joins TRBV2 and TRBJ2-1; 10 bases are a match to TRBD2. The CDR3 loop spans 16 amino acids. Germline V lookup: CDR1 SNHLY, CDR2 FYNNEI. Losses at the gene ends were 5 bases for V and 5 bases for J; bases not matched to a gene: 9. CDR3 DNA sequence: TGTGCCAGCAGTCAGTGGACTAGCGGAGCCCACAATGAGCAGTTCTTC. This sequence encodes CASSQWTSGAHNEQFF.

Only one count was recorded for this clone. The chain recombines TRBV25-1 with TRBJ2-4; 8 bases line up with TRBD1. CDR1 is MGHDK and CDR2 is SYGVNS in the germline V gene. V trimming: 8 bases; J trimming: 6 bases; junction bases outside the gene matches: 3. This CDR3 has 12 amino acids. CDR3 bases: TGTGCCAGCGGACAGGGTCGAAACATTCAGTACTTC. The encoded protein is CASGQGRNIQYF.

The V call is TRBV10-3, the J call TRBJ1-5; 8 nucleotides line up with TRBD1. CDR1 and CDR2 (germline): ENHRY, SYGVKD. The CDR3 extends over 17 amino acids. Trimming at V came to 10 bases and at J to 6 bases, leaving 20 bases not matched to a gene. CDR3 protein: CATTPGQVSSWGQPQHF. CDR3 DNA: TGTGCCACGACACCGGGACAGGTTTCTTCTTGGGGTCAGCCCCAGCATTTT.

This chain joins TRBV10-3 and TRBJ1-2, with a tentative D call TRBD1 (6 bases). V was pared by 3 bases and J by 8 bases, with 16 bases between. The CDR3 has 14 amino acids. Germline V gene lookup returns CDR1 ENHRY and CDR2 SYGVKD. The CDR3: CAISEDGTYQGYTF. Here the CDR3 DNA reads TGTGCCATCAGTGAAGACGGGACATATCAGGGCTACACCTTC.

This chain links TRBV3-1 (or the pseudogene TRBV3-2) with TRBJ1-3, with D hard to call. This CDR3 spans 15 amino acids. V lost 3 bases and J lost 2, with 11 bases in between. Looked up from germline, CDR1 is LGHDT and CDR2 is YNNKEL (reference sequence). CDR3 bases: TGTGCCAGCAGCCACCATGGAGGGCCTGGAAACACCATATATTTT. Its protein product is CASSHHGGPGNTIYF.